The next 29 T cell receptor beta chains were all read from a single sample in a study of cytomegalovirus exposure and HLA in healthy donors. The primer mix had 60 Vbeta and 13 Jbeta primers. The table came from immunoSEQ multiplex PCR; TCRdb's copy has only in-frame clones and leaves some out. The sample has fewer than 250,000 clones; about 77% are singletons. The material sequenced was PBMCs. These receptors came from a man younger than 45 in good health and CMV-seropositive.

This chain joins TRBV29-1 and TRBJ1-2; no firm D call. There are 13 residues in the CDR3. CDR1 SQVTM and CDR2 ANQGSEA come from the germline V gene. V lost 7 bases, J lost 3 bases, and 15 bases lay in between. The CDR3 bases are TGCAGCGCTTCGCCGAACAGAGACTATGGCTACACCTTC. It encodes CSASPNRDYGYTF.

The chain couples TRBV11-2 to TRBJ1-2; 9 nucleotides line up with TRBD1. V gave up 1 base and J gave up 8 bases; unmatched junction bases: 14. Germline V lookup: CDR1 SGHAT, CDR2 FQNNGV. The CDR3 runs to 17 residues. CDR3 in DNA: TGTGCCAGCAGCTTAGGGCTGGGGACAGGGTCGTATCGGGGCTACACCTTC. Translated, it gives CASSLGLGTGSYRGYTF.

The V and J genes are TRBV5-4 and TRBJ2-7, with 12 bases aligning to TRBD2. Germline loops: CDR1 SGHNT, CDR2 YYREEE (reference sequence). The CDR3 length is 15 residues. The ends lost 4 bases at V and 0 bases at J; junction bases unmatched: 2. This CDR3 is CASSPGLAGSYEQYF. CDR3 nucleotides: TGTGCCAGCAGCCCGGGACTAGCGGGCTCCTACGAGCAGTACTTC.

This clone was detected a few times. The chain carries TRBV6-5 and TRBJ1-1, with no clear D. V was cut by 8 bases and J by 5 bases, with 18 bases left in between. The CDR3 runs to 14 residues. Germline V gene sequence: CDR1 MNHEY, CDR2 SVGAGI. CDR3 nucleotide sequence: TGTGCCAGCGAAAAAGGGTTGGGAGGGACTGAAGCTTTCTTT. This translates into CASEKGLGGTEAFF.

The chain has TRBV7-8 and TRBJ2-1, with a possible D match to TRBD1 (5 bases). Trimming shortened V by 5 bases and J by 9 bases, and 14 bases separated the two germline ends. Germline V gives CDR1 SGHVS, CDR2 FQNEAQ. This CDR3 is 13 amino acids long. The CDR3 spells CASSVGWGGEQFF. The CDR3, as DNA: TGTGCCAGCAGCGTAGGGTGGGGCGGTGAGCAGTTCTTC.

A note on this clone: This CDR3 is also generated by other DNA sequences in the sample. Written as DNA, the CDR3 is TGTGCCAGCAGCCTACGGGGAAGCTCCTACAATGAGCAGTTCTTC. It yields the protein CASSLRGSSYNEQFF. V is TRBV7-9 and J is TRBJ2-1; D is perhaps TRBD2 (5 bases). Trimming took off 5 bases at V and 0 bases at J, with 11 bases between the two ends. The CDR3 runs to 15 residues. Looked up from germline, CDR1 is SEHNR and CDR2 is FQNEAQ (reference sequence).

In this sample, this clone turned up once. The chain recombines TRBV7-6 with TRBJ2-7; D might be TRBD1 (6 bases). This CDR3 is built from 14 residues. Germline CDR1 and CDR2: SGHVS and FNYEAQ. The germline V and J ends were trimmed by 1 base and 3 bases, with 10 bases remaining between them. The CDR3 DNA follows: TGTGCCAGCAGCTTAGGGACAGAAATCTACGAGCAGTACTTC. Protein product: CASSLGTEIYEQYF. The complete variable domain, with remaining parts taken from reference TRBV7-6 and TRBJ2-7, reads GAGVSQSPRYKVTKRGQDVALRCDPISGHVSLYWYRQALGQGPEFLTYFNYEAQQDKSGLPNDRFSAERPEGSISTLTIQRTEQRDSAMYRCASSLGTEIYEQYFGPGTRLTVT.

V is TRBV21-1 and J is TRBJ2-3; TRBD2 reflects the table's D call only, with no check against the DNA. TRBV21-1 represents a pseudogene. This CDR3 comprises 20 residues. CDR3 in DNA: TGTGCCAGCAGCAAAGTAATCCTAGTAGGAGCGGGAGGGCACACAGATACGCAGTATTTT. Translating gives CASSKVILVGAGGHTDTQYF.

The chain has TRBV30 and TRBJ2-5, with unresolved D. The last part of the DNA fits TRBJ2-7 better; the J call may be wrong. CDR3 length equals 11 residues. Germline CDR1 and CDR2: GTSNPN and SVGIG (reference sequence). CDR3 in DNA: TGTGCCTGGAGTGGTCTTTACGAGCAGTACTTC. This sequence encodes CAWSGLYEQYF.

The genes are TRBV5-6 and TRBJ2-2, with 9 bases aligning to TRBD1. CDR1 SGHDT and CDR2 YYEEEE come from the germline V gene. J lost 1 base, V lost 3 bases, and 4 bases had no gene match. The CDR3 loop spans 16 amino acids. DNA of the CDR3: TGTGCCAGCAGCTCGATGGGACAGGGGAACACCGGGGAGCTGTTTTTT. It codes for CASSSMGQGNTGELFF.

The V gene is TRBV7-3, the J gene TRBJ1-2, with D unresolved. CDR3 length: 13 amino acids. Looked up from germline, CDR1 is SGHTA and CDR2 is FQGTGA. V lost 2 bases and J lost 4, with 8 bases in between. The CDR3 DNA is TGTGCCAGCAGCTTAGATAACAGCTATGGCTACACCTTC. As protein: CASSLDNSYGYTF.

The chain joins TRBV12-5 to TRBJ1-6; TRBD1 matches at 7 bases. J gave up 0 bases and V 6 bases, and 14 bases lay outside the gene matches. Per germline, CDR1 LGHNT and CDR2 FRNRAP. This CDR3 has 19 amino acids. CDR3 residues: CASGPDRTGSSSYNSPLHF. In nucleotides, the CDR3 is TGTGCTAGTGGCCCTGACAGGACAGGCTCCAGCTCCTATAATTCACCCCTCCACTTT.

The V call is TRBV27, the J call TRBJ2-7; TRBD1 matches 9 bases. The V segment lost 7 bases and the J segment 1 base; nucleotides outside the gene matches: 20. CDR3 length: 19 residues. Germline V gene sequence: CDR1 MNHEY, CDR2 SMNVEV (reference sequence). CDR3 sequence: CASNLPFLNPGTGSYEQYF. In DNA form, the CDR3 reads TGTGCCAGCAACCTACCGTTTTTAAACCCCGGGACAGGGTCCTACGAGCAGTACTTC.

Only a few counts were recorded for this clone. The J gene is TRBJ1-5, the V gene TRBV7-6; TRBD1 matches 12 bases. This CDR3 region has 15 residues. Trimming took 5 bases from V and 6 from J; bases not matched to a gene: 5. CDR1 is SGHVS, CDR2 FNYEAQ, per germline. CDR3: CASSGGTGGSQPQHF. The CDR3 nucleotides read TGTGCCAGCAGCGGGGGGACAGGGGGCAGTCAGCCCCAGCATTTT.

A few counts support this clone. The rearrangement links TRBV10-3 to TRBJ1-1, with 7 nucleotides matching TRBD1. CDR3 size: 15 residues. Germline V gene lookup returns CDR1 ENHRY and CDR2 SYGVKD. V shed 7 bases and J 5 bases; nucleotides not matched to a gene: 13. CDR3 bases: TGTGCCATCACTCGAAAAGGGGGCGCTGAGACTGAAGCTTTCTTT. Its translation: CAITRKGGAETEAFF.

The rearrangement uses TRBV11-2 and TRBJ2-7; 9 bases are a match to TRBD1. CDR3 length: 18 amino acids. V shed 1 base, J shed 0 bases, and the junction held 10 bases outside the gene matches. Looked up from germline, CDR1 is SGHAT and CDR2 is FQNNGV. The CDR3 nucleotides are TGTGCCAGCAGCTTAGTTAACAGGGGGCCTTCCTTCTCCTACGAGCAGTACTTC. Its protein is CASSLVNRGPSFSYEQYF.

This clone was detected only once. The chain couples TRBV5-4 to TRBJ2-1, with D possibly matching TRBD1 (9 bases). Germline-derived CDR1 and CDR2 are SGHNT and YYREEE (reference sequence). The CDR3 is 16 amino acids. Trimming pared 7 bases from V and 7 bases from J, leaving 24 bases between. The CDR3 DNA is TGTGCCAGCCCCTCGGGAGGGGACAGGGAGGGGAATGAGCAGTTCTTC. Protein sequence: CASPSGGDREGNEQFF.

DNA for the CDR3: TGTGCCAGCAGGCGGGACAGGGACTCCTACGAGCAGTACTTC. Translated: CASRRDRDSYEQYF. The chain uses TRBV28 and TRBJ2-7, with 9 bases aligning to TRBD1. The length of the CDR3 is 14 residues. Germline CDR1 and CDR2: MDHEN and SYDVKM. After removal of 6 bases from V and 0 bases from J, the junction contained 3 bases not matched to a gene.

The rearrangement joins TRBV7-3 to TRBJ1-1; D is undetermined. The CDR3 loop spans 15 amino acids. Per the germline V gene, CDR1 is SGHTA and CDR2 is FQGTGA. V gave up 1 base and J gave up 0 bases, with 9 bases separating them. The CDR3 DNA reads TGTGCCAGCAGCTTAATGAGTGTTTTGAACACTGAAGCTTTCTTT. Protein sequence: CASSLMSVLNTEAFF. The variable domain in full, completed from reference TRBV7-3 and TRBJ1-1, reads GAGVSQTPSNKVTEKGKYVELRCDPISGHTALYWYRQSLGQGPEFLIYFQGTGAADDSGLPNDRFFAVRPEGSVSTLKIQRTERGDSAVYLCASSLMSVLNTEAFFGQGTRLTVV.

The chain links TRBV27 to TRBJ2-1, with TRBD2 identical over 7 bases. This CDR3 has 14 residues. The V gene end was trimmed by 4 bases and the J gene end by 0 bases; junction bases not matched to a gene: 0. The V gene's germline CDR1 is MNHEY and CDR2 SMNVEV (reference sequence). The CDR3 loop is CASSWGGSYNEQFF. The CDR3, as DNA: TGTGCCAGCAGTTGGGGGGGCTCCTACAATGAGCAGTTCTTC.

The rearrangement links TRBV2 to TRBJ1-5; D is perhaps TRBD1 (5 bases). Germline assignment: CDR1 SNHLY and CDR2 FYNNEI. Trimming stripped 6 bases from V and 6 bases from J, with 18 bases between. The CDR3 runs to 15 residues. This CDR3 is CASRRDAGGGQPQHF. The CDR3, as DNA: TGTGCCAGCAGGCGGGACGCCGGGGGTGGTCAGCCCCAGCATTTT.

This chain links TRBV5-6 with TRBJ2-4; D not certain. The CDR3 totals 16 residues. Germline assignment: CDR1 SGHDT and CDR2 YYEEEE. Between the trimmed V and J ends, which lost 2 bases and 0 bases, there was a span of 12 bases. The chain's CDR3 is CASSFVNSLAKNIQYF. The CDR3 DNA is TGTGCCAGCAGCTTCGTCAACTCGTTAGCCAAAAACATTCAGTACTTC.

The chain links TRBV7-9 to TRBJ2-3; D uncertain. The CDR3 contains 16 residues. CDR1 and CDR2 from the germline V gene are SEHNR and FQNEAQ (reference sequence). V dropped 4 bases and J dropped 2 bases, with 16 bases sitting between them. CDR3 protein: CASSSALLTHTDTQYF. The CDR3 DNA sequence: TGTGCCAGCAGCTCGGCCCTGTTGACACACACAGATACGCAGTATTTT.

The chain employs TRBV28 and TRBJ1-2, with TRBD1 as a possible D gene (6 bases). Trimming took off 11 bases at V and 0 bases at J, with 19 bases between the two ends. This CDR3 is 15 amino acids long. Per the germline V gene, CDR1 is MDHEN and CDR2 is SYDVKM. CDR3 protein: CAGAQGGGTNYGYTF. CDR3 DNA: TGTGCCGGAGCACAGGGCGGGGGTACTAACTATGGCTACACCTTC.

The chain links TRBV10-3 to TRBJ1-1, with D unresolved. This CDR3 is 15 amino acids long. V dropped 6 bases and J dropped 1 base, with 15 bases sitting between them. From germline, CDR1 is ENHRY and CDR2 SYGVKD. This CDR3 reads CAIREQEASNTEAFF. The CDR3 nucleotides read TGTGCCATCAGGGAGCAGGAGGCGTCGAACACTGAAGCTTTCTTT.

The V and J genes are TRBV14 and TRBJ1-5, with D tentatively TRBD1 (6 bases). The CDR3 is 15 amino acids. V lost 3 bases to trimming and J lost 7 bases, with 16 bases between them. Germline loops: CDR1 SGHDN, CDR2 FVKESK. CDR3 region: CASSQGSPGVQPQHF. In nucleotides, the CDR3 is TGTGCCAGCAGCCAGGGATCCCCAGGGGTCCAGCCCCAGCATTTT. The complete variable domain, with remaining parts taken from reference TRBV14 and TRBJ1-5, reads EAGVTQFPSHSVIEKGQTVTLRCDPISGHDNLYWYRRVMGKEIKFLLHFVKESKQDESGMPNNRFLAERTGGTYSTLKVQPAELEDSGVYFCASSQGSPGVQPQHFGDGTRLSIL.

J is TRBJ1-2 and V is TRBV6-5, with D uncertain. The V end was cut by 0 bases, the J end by 4 bases, with 12 bases between. This CDR3 is 15 amino acids long. Germline V lookup: CDR1 MNHEY, CDR2 SVGAGI. As DNA, the CDR3 is TGTGCCAGCAGTTACTCGAAACCCTTCAGCTATGGCTACACCTTC. Its protein product is CASSYSKPFSYGYTF.

V is TRBV5-4 and J is TRBJ2-1; D unresolved. The CDR3 sequence is 14 residues long. V lost 1 base and J lost 3, with 8 bases in between. Germline V gene lookup returns CDR1 SGHNT and CDR2 YYREEE (reference sequence). The CDR3 here is CASSLSSVYNEQFF. The CDR3 nucleotides read TGTGCCAGCAGCTTGTCATCAGTCTACAATGAGCAGTTCTTC.

V and J are TRBV27 and TRBJ2-3; TRBD1 is a possible D gene (5 bases). The V and J ends lost 2 bases and 2 bases respectively, with 11 bases between them. This CDR3 is 15 amino acids long. Germline assignment: CDR1 MNHEY and CDR2 SMNVEV (reference sequence). CDR3 sequence: CASSLTGISTDTQYF. CDR3 coding DNA: TGTGCCAGCAGTTTAACAGGTATCTCCACAGATACGCAGTATTTT.